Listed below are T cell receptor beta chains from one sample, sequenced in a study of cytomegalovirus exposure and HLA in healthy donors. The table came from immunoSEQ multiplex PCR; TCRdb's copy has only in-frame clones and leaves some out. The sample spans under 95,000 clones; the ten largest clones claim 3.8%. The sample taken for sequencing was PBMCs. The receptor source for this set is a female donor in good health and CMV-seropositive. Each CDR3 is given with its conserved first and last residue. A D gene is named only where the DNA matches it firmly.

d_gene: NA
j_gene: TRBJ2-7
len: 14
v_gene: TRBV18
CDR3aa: CASSLTGWTYEQYF
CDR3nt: TGTGCCAGCTCCCTTACAGGCTGGACCTACGAGCAGTACTTC

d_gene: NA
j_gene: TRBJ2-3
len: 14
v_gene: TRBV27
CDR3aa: CATRLSGATDTQYF
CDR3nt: TGTGCCACCAGACTTTCGGGAGCCACAGATACGCAGTATTTT

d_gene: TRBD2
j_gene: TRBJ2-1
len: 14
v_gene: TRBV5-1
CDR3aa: CASSLGGSLHEQFF
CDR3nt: TGCGCCAGCAGCTTGGGCGGGAGTCTCCATGAGCAGTTCTTC

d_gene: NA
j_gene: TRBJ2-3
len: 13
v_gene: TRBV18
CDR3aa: CASSPPVADTQYF
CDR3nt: TGTGCCAGCTCACCCCCGGTGGCAGATACGCAGTATTTT

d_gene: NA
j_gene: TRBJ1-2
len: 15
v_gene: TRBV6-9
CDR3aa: CASSFCQGIFYGYTF
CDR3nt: TGTGCCAGCAGTTTTTGTCAGGGGATCTTCTATGGCTACACCTTC

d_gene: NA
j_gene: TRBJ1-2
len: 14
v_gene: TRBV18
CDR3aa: CASSPQEVFYGYTF
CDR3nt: TGTGCCAGCTCACCACAGGAGGTCTTCTATGGCTACACCTTC

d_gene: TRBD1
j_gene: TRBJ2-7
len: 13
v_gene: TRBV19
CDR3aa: CASSGQGRNEQYF
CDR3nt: TGTGCCAGTTCCGGACAGGGGAGGAACGAGCAGTACTTC

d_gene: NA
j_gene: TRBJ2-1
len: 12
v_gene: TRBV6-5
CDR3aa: CASSGRLNEQFF
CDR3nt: TGTGCCAGCAGTGGCCGCCTTAATGAGCAGTTCTTC

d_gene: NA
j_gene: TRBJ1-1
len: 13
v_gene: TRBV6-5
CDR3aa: CASSLQGVGEAFF
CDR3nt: TGTGCCAGCAGTTTACAGGGCGTTGGTGAAGCTTTCTTT

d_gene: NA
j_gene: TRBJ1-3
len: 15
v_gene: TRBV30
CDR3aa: CAWIDPRAARNTIYF
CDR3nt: TGTGCCTGGATAGATCCGAGGGCCGCCAGAAACACCATATATTTT

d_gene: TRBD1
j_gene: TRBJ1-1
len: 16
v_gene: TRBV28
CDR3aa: CASSYPGTGGGASAFF
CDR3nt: TGTGCCAGCAGTTACCCCGGGACAGGGGGCGGTGCATCAGCTTTCTTT

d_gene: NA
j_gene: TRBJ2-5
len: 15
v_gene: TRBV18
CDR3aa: CASSPREAIQETQYF
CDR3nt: TGTGCCAGCTCACCGCGGGAAGCCATCCAAGAGACCCAGTACTTC

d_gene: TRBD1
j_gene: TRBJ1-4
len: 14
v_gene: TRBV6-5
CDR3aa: CASSWDRGSEKLFF
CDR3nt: TGTGCCAGCAGCTGGGACAGGGGTTCAGAAAAACTGTTTTTT

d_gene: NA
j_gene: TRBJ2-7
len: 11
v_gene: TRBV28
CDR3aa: CASSVGLEQYF
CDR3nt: TGTGCCAGCAGTGTGGGACTTGAGCAGTACTTC

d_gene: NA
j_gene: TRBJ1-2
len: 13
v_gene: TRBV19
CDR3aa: CASSIGGDYGYTF
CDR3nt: TGTGCCAGTAGTATAGGGGGGGACTATGGCTACACCTTC

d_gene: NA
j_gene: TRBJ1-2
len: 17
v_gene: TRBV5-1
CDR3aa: CASSRRPATDKSLGYTF
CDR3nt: TGCGCCAGCAGCCGACGTCCCGCGACAGACAAAAGTCTGGGCTACACCTTC

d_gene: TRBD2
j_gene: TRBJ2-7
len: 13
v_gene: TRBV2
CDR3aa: CASSVGRGYEQYF
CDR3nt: TGTGCCAGCAGTGTGGGGAGGGGCTACGAGCAGTACTTC

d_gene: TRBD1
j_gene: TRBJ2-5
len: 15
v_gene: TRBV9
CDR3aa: CASSPDQGAGETQYF
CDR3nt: TGTGCCAGCAGCCCCGACCAGGGGGCCGGGGAGACCCAGTACTTC

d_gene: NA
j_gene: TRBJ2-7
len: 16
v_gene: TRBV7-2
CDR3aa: CASSLVGGAPAYEQYF
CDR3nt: TGTGCCAGCAGCTTAGTTGGGGGGGCGCCCGCCTACGAGCAGTACTTC

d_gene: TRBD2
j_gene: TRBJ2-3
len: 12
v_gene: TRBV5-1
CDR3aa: CASRSGGDTQYF
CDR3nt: TGCGCCAGCAGGTCGGGGGGAGATACGCAGTATTTT

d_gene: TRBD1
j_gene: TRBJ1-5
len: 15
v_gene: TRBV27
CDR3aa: CASSLTGQVNQPQHF
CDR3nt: TGTGCCAGCAGTTTAACCGGACAGGTTAATCAGCCCCAGCATTTT

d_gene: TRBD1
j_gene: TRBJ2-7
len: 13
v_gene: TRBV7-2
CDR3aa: CASSFNRGYEQYF
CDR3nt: TGTGCCAGCAGCTTCAACAGGGGCTACGAGCAGTACTTC

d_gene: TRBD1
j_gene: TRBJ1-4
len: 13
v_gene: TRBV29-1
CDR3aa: CSVEGDSNEKLFF
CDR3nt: TGCAGCGTTGAGGGGGACAGTAATGAAAAACTGTTTTTT

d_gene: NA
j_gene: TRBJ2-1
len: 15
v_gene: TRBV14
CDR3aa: CASSQGDSPDSEQFF
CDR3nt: TGTGCCAGCAGCCAGGGGGACTCGCCCGATAGTGAGCAGTTCTTC

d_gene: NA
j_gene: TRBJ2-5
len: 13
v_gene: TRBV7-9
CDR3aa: CASSPESWQTQYF
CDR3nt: TGTGCCAGCAGCCCGGAGAGCTGGCAGACCCAGTACTTC

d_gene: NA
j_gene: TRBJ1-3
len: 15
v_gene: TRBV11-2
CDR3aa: CASSQSQISGNTIYF
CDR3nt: TGTGCCAGCAGCCAGTCACAGATTTCTGGAAACACCATATATTTT

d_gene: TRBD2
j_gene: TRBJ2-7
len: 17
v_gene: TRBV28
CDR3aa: CASSWARSAGLSYEQYF
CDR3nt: TGTGCCAGCAGTTGGGCCCGTTCAGCGGGACTATCCTACGAGCAGTACTTC

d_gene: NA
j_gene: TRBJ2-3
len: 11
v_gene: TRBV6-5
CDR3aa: CASTRGDTQYF
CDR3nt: TGTGCCAGCACCCGAGGGGATACGCAGTATTTT

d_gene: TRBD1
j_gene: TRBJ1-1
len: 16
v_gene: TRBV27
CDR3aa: CASSLASTGGATEAFF
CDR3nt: TGTGCCAGCAGTTTGGCGTCGACAGGGGGGGCCACTGAAGCTTTCTTT

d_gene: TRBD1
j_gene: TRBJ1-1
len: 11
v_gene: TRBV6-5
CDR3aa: CASSQGQKAFF
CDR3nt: TGTGCCAGCAGTCAGGGACAGAAGGCTTTCTTT

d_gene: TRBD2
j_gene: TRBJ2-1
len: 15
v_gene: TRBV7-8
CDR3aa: CASSLSGSSYNEQFF
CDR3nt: TGTGCCAGCAGCCTTAGCGGGAGCTCCTACAATGAGCAGTTCTTC

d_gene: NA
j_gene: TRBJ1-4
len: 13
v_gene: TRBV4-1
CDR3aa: CASSQGGNEKLFF
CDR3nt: TGCGCCAGCAGCCAAGGAGGAAATGAAAAACTGTTTTTT

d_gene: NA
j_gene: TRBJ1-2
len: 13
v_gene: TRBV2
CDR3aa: CASSGQSNYGYTF
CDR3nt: TGTGCCAGCAGTGGCCAGTCAAACTATGGCTACACCTTC

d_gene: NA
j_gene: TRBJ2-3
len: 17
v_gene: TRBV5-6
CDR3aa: CASSSPGHLFSTDTQYF
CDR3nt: TGTGCCAGCAGCTCCCCGGGACATCTATTCAGCACAGATACGCAGTATTTT

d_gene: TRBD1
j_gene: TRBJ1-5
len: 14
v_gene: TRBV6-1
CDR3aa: CASTRDSQYQPQHF
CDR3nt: TGTGCCAGTACCCGGGACAGTCAATATCAGCCCCAGCATTTT

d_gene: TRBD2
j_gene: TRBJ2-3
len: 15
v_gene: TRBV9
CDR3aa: CASSPDRDYPGTQYF
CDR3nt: TGTGCCAGCAGCCCTGACCGGGACTACCCTGGTACGCAGTATTTT

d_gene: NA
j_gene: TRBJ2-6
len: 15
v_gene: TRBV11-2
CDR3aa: CASSRTRSGANVLTF
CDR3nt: TGTGCCAGCAGCCGAACTCGCTCTGGGGCCAACGTCCTGACTTTC

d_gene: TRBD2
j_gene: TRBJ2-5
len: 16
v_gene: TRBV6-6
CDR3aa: CASSYGVTSSQETQYF
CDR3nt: TGTGCCAGCAGTTACGGAGTGACTAGCAGCCAAGAGACCCAGTACTTC

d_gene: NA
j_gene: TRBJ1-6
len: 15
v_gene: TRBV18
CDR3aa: CASSPGVLLYSPLHF
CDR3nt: TGTGCCAGCTCACCCGGGGTGCTTCTCTATTCACCCCTCCACTTT

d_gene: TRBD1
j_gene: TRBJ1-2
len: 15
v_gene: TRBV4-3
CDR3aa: CASSPSSTGGKGYTF
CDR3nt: TGCGCCAGCAGCCCGTCCTCGACAGGGGGCAAAGGCTACACCTTC

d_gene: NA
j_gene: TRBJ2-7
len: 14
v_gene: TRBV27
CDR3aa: CASSLRHAPIEQYF
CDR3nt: TGTGCCAGCAGTCTACGACACGCTCCAATCGAGCAGTACTTC

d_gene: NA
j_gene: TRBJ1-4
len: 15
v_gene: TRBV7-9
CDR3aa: CASSLGGGPNEKLFF
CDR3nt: TGTGCCAGCAGCTTAGGGGGCGGCCCTAATGAAAAACTGTTTTTT

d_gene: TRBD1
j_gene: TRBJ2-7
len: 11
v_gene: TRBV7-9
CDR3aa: CASSSGQRKYF
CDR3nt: TGTGCCAGCAGCTCGGGACAGAGGAAGTACTTC

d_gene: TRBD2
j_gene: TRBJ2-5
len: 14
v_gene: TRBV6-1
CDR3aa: CASHPGGSQETQYF
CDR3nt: TGTGCCAGCCACCCGGGGGGGAGCCAAGAGACCCAGTACTTC

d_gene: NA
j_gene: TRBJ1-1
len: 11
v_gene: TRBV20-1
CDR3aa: CRTSGGQKAFF
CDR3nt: TGCAGGACCTCGGGGGGGCAAAAAGCTTTCTTT

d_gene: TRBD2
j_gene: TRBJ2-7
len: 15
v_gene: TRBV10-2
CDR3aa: CASSGGSGDPYEQYF
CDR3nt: TGCGCCAGCAGTGGGGGAAGCGGGGATCCCTACGAGCAGTACTTC

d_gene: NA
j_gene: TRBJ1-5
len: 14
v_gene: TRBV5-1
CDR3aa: CASRRDTWGQPQHF
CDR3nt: TGCGCCAGCAGACGGGACACCTGGGGTCAGCCCCAGCATTTT

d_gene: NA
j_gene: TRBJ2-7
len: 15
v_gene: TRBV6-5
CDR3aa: CASSYSSGIAYEQYF
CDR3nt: TGTGCCAGCAGTTACTCGTCAGGGATTGCCTACGAGCAGTACTTC

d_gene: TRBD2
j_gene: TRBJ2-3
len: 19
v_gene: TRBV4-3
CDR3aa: CASSWTGVAGLRSTDTQYF
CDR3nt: TGCGCCAGCAGCTGGACGGGGGTAGCGGGGCTCCGCAGCACAGATACGCAGTATTTT

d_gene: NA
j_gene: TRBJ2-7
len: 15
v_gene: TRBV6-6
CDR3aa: CASSPEGSGAYEQYF
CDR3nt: TGTGCCAGCAGTCCGGAGGGGAGCGGAGCATACGAGCAGTACTTC

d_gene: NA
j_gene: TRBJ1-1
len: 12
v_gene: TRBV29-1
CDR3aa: CSVEQQAAGAFF
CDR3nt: TGCAGCGTTGAGCAACAGGCGGCAGGAGCTTTCTTT

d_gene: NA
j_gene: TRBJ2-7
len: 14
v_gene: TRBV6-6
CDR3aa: CASSYSGEIYEQYF
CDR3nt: TGTGCCAGCAGTTACTCCGGGGAAATCTACGAGCAGTACTTC

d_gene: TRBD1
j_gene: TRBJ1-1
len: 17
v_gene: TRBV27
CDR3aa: CASSFYRGDTATTEAFF
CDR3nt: TGTGCCAGCAGTTTTTACAGGGGGGATACCGCAACCACTGAAGCTTTCTTT

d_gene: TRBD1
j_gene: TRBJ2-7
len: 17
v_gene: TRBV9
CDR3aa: CASSERPGQGGGYEQYF
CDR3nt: TGTGCCAGCAGCGAGAGACCGGGACAGGGCGGGGGCTACGAGCAGTACTTC

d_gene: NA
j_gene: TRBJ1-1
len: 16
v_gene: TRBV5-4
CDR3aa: CASSLALIQGNTEAFF
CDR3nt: TGTGCCAGCAGCTTGGCGCTGATACAGGGGAACACTGAAGCTTTCTTT

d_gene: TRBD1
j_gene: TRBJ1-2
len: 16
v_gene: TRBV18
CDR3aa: CASSPIPGGADRGYTF
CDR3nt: TGTGCCAGCTCGCCGATACCAGGGGGCGCGGACCGGGGCTACACCTTC

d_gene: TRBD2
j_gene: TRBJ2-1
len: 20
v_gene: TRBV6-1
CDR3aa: CASSGHGGRTNPSSYNEQFF
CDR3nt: TGTGCCAGCAGTGGGCATGGCGGGAGGACTAACCCGAGCTCCTACAATGAGCAGTTCTTC

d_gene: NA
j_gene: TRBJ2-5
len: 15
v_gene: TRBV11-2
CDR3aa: CASRPGTAYQETQYF
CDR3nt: TGTGCCAGCAGACCTGGTACAGCCTACCAAGAGACCCAGTACTTC

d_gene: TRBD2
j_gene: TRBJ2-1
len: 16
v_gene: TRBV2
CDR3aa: CASGWRLAGVGYEQFF
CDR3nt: TGTGCCAGCGGCTGGAGGCTAGCGGGAGTGGGGTATGAGCAGTTCTTC

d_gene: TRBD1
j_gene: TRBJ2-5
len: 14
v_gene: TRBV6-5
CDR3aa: CASSFGTGEETQYF
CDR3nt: TGTGCCAGCAGTTTCGGGACAGGGGAAGAGACCCAGTACTTC